This is a list of T cell receptor beta chains from one sample in a study of blood T cell repertoires in COVID-19. Assay: immunoSEQ multiplex PCR; the TCRdb copy retains only in-frame clones and omits some. The data show 95,000 to 150,000 clones, 60% to 85% seen once. The sequencing sample was made of peripheral blood. These receptors all stem from a man in his 70s with acute or convalescent COVID-19. The CDR3 runs from the conserved cysteine through the conserved F or W. The D gene is left open where the match is weak. Part of the rows lack a size; the others show once, few, many or a class for expanded clones.

>TRBJ2-1|TRBV7-2|-|TRBD2
CASSSLAGGPNEQFF
TGTGCCAGCAGCTCGCTAGCGGGGGGGCCAAATGAGCAGTTCTTC
>TRBJ2-1|TRBV12-3/TRBV12-4|-|-
CASSLGHYNEQFF
TGTGCCAGCAGTTTAGGACACTACAATGAGCAGTTCTTC
>TRBJ1-3|TRBV4-1|-|-
CASSDPGIGNTIYF
TGCGCCAGCAGCGACCCAGGTATTGGAAACACCATATATTTT
>TRBJ1-1|TRBV11-2|-|-
CASSLTGDTEAFF
TGTGCCAGCAGCTTAACAGGCGACACTGAAGCTTTCTTT
>TRBJ1-1|TRBV19|-|-
CASSIFPGENTEAFF
TGTGCCAGTAGTATATTCCCAGGGGAGAACACTGAAGCTTTCTTT
>TRBJ2-7|TRBV5-1|-|TRBD1
CASSRTTGTYEQYF
TGCGCCAGCAGCAGGACGACAGGGACCTACGAGCAGTACTTC
>TRBJ2-1|TRBV19|-|-
CASRADTPKQFF
TGTGCCAGTAGGGCGGACACGCCGAAGCAGTTCTTC
>TRBJ2-7|TRBV5-1|-|TRBD2
CASSVDPGGTTYEQYF
TGCGCCAGCAGTGTTGACCCGGGAGGCACTACCTACGAGCAGTACTTC
>TRBJ1-6|TRBV7-6|-|-
CASSLFPEYNSPLHF
TGTGCCAGCAGCTTATTCCCCGAGTATAATTCACCCCTCCACTTT
>TRBJ1-5|TRBV5-5|-|-
CASSLGGQNHQPQHF
TGTGCCAGCAGCTTGGGAGGACAGAATCACCAGCCCCAGCATTTT
>TRBJ1-2|TRBV7-2|-|TRBD1
CAGRTGGAPNYGYTF
TGTGCCGGGAGAACAGGGGGAGCTCCTAACTATGGCTACACCTTC
>TRBJ1-1|TRBV9|once|-
CASSVGNGRTEAFF
TGTGCCAGCAGCGTAGGGAATGGGAGGACTGAAGCTTTCTTT
>TRBJ2-3|TRBV7-9|-|TRBD2
CASSFGGGGTDTQYF
TGTGCCAGCAGTTTCGGGGGGGGTGGGACAGATACGCAGTATTTT
>TRBJ1-3|TRBV19|-|TRBD1
CASSTRQGAYGNTIYF
TGTGCCAGTAGTACTCGACAGGGGGCATATGGAAACACCATATATTTT
>TRBJ1-4|TRBV5-4|-|TRBD1
CASSKGGQAGEKLFF
TGTGCCAGCAGCAAGGGCGGACAGGCCGGAGAAAAACTGTTTTTT
>TRBJ2-5|TRBV3-1/TRBV3-2|-|-
CASSQDTGVGETQYF
TGTGCCAGCAGCCAAGATACGGGAGTCGGGGAGACCCAGTACTTC
>TRBJ2-7|TRBV14|few|TRBD2
CASSQFLAANYYEQYF
TGTGCCAGCAGCCAATTTCTAGCGGCCAACTACTACGAGCAGTACTTC
>TRBJ2-7|TRBV19|few|-
CASRRGSSYEQYF
TGTGCCAGTAGGAGAGGCAGCTCCTACGAGCAGTACTTC
>TRBJ2-2|TRBV11-3|-|TRBD2
CASNERAGETTGELFF
TGTGCCAGCAACGAGCGCGCGGGGGAAACCACCGGGGAGCTGTTTTTT
>TRBJ2-5|TRBV19|once|TRBD1
CASRPTGFPETQYF
TGTGCCAGTAGGCCGACAGGGTTTCCAGAGACCCAGTACTTC
>TRBJ2-2|TRBV15|-|TRBD2
CATSRRLAGPGELFF
TGTGCCACCAGCAGACGGCTAGCGGGGCCCGGGGAGCTGTTTTTT
>TRBJ1-2|TRBV12-3/TRBV12-4|-|-
CASRTGGSGYTF
TGTGCCAGCAGAACCGGGGGTTCTGGCTACACCTTC